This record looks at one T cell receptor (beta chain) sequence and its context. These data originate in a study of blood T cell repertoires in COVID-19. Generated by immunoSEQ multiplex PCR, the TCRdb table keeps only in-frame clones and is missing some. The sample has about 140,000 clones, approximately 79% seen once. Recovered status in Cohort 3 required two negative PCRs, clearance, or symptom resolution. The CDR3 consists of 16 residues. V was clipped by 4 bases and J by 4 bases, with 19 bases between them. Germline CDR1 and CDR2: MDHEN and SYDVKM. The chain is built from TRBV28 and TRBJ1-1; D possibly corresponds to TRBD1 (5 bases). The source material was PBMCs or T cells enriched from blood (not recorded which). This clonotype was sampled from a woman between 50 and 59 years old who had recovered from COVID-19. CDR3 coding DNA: TGTGCCAGCAGTTCCGACGGCCTGGGACTAGGCACTGAAGCTTTCTTT. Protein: CASSSDGLGLGTEAFF.